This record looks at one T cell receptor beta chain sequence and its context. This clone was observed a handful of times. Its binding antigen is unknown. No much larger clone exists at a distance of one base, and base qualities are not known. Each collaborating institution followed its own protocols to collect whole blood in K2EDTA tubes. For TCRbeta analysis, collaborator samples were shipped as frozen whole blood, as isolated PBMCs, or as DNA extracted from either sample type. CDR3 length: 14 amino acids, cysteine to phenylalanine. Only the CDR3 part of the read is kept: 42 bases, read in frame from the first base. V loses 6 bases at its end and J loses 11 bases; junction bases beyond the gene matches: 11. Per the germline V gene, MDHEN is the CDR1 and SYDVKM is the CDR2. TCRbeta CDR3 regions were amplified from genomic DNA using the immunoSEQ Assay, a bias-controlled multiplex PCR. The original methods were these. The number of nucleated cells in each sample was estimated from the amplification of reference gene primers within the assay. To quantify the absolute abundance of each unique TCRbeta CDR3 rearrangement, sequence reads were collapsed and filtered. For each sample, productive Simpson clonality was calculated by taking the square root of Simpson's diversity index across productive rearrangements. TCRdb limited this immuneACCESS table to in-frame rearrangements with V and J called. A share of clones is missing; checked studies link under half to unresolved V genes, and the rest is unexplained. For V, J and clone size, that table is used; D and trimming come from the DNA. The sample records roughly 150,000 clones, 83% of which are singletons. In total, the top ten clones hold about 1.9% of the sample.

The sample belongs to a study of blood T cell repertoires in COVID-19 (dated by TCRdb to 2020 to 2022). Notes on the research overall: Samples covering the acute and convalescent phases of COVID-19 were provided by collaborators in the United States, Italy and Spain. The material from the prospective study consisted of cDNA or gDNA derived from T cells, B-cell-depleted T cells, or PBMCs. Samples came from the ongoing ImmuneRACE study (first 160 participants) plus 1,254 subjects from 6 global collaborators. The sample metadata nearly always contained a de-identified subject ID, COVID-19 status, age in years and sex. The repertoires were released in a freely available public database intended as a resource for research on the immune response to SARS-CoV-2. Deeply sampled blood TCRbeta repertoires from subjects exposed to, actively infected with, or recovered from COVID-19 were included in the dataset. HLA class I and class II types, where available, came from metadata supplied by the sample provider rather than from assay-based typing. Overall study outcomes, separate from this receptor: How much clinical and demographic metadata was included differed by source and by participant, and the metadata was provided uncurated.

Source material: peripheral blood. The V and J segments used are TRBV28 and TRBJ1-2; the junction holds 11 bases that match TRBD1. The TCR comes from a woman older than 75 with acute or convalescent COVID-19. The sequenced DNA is TGTGCCAGCAGGCCCCCCCGGACAGGGGGCGGGTACACCTTC. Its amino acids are CASRPPRTGGGYTF.